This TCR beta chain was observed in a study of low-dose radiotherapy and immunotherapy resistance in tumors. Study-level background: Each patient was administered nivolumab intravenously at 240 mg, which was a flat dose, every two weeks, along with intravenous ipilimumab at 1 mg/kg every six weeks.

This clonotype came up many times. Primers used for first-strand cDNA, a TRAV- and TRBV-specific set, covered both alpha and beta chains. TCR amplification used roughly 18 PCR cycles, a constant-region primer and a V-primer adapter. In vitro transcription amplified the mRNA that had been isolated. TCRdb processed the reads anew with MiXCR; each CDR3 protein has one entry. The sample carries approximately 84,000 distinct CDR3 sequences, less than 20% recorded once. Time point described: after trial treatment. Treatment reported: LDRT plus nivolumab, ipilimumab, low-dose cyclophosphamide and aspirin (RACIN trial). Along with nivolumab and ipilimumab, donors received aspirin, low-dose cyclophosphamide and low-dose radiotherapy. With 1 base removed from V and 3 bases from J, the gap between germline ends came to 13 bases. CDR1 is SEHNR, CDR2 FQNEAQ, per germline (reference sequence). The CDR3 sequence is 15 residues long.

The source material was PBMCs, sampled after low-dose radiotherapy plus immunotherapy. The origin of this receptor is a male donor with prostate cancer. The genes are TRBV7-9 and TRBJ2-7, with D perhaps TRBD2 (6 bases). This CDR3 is CASSLVGAGSYEQYF. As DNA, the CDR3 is TGTGCCAGCAGCTTAGTCGGCGCGGGAAGCTACGAGCAGTACTTC.